Listed here are 20 T cell receptor beta chains from one sample, sequenced in a study of blood T cell repertoires in COVID-19 (dated by TCRdb to 2020 to 2022). The receptor library was made with the immunoSEQ multiplex PCR assay. As stored in TCRdb, this immuneACCESS dataset retains in-frame rearrangements with V and J assigned. A fraction of the clones does not appear; measured against another copy, unresolved V genes explain less than half of the discrepancy, and the remainder lacks a known reason. This sample gives roughly 330,000 clones in total; 80% to 90% of them show up just once. The ten largest make up about 6.8% of the sample. The specimen sequenced was peripheral blood. Receptors were obtained from a man younger than 35 who had recovered from COVID-19.

The chain is built from TRBV5-8 and TRBJ2-1; 10 positions agree with TRBD1. From germline, CDR1 is SGHTS and CDR2 YDEGEE. Germline trimming cut 0 bases from V and 6 bases from J; bases unmatched to any gene: 3. The CDR3 has 15 residues. CDR3 in DNA: TGTGCCAGCAGCTTGGGGACAGGGGGTTCCAATGAGCAGTTCTTC. This sequence encodes CASSLGTGGSNEQFF.

V is TRBV18 and J is TRBJ2-3; 9 bases agree with TRBD1. The germline V gene encodes CDR1 KGHSH and CDR2 LQKENI. Trimming removed 5 bases from V and 5 bases from J; junction bases left unmatched: 8. The CDR3 is 15 residues long. The CDR3 spells CASSVRDRAIDTQYF. CDR3 coding DNA: TGTGCCAGCTCAGTCCGGGACAGGGCGATAGATACGCAGTATTTT.

The V call is TRBV21-1, the J call TRBJ2-7; the tabulated D call, TRBD1, remains unverified against the DNA. TRBV21-1 counts as a pseudogene. The CDR3 covers 19 residues. The CDR3 DNA reads TGTGCCAGCAGCCTCCTGCACCCGGGACAGGGGGCTTGCTCCTACGAGCAGTACTTC. Translation: CASSLLHPGQGACSYEQYF.

The CDR3, as DNA: TGTGCCAGCAGTTTAGACGGGAGGACTGAAGCTTTCTTT. It specifies CASSLDGRTEAFF. This chain joins TRBV12-3 or TRBV12-4 and TRBJ1-1; no clear D. The germline V and J ends were trimmed by 1 base and 5 bases, with 8 bases remaining between them. The CDR3 sequence is 13 residues long.

This clone appeared a few times. An end of the junction does not agree with germline; a read error may underlie this. V usage is TRBV5-4 and J usage is TRBJ1-1; D is possibly TRBD1 (5 bases). There are 15 residues in the CDR3. Germline assignment: CDR1 SGHNT and CDR2 YYREEE (reference sequence). The CDR3 nucleotides are TGTGCCAGCAGCTCCGAGATAGCTGGCGGGGCCAGGTGGCTCTTT. Its translation: CASSSEIAGGARWLF. Combining the CDR3 with reference TRBV5-4 and TRBJ1-1 gives the whole variable domain ETGVTQSPTHLIKTRGQQVTLRCSSQSGHNTVSWYQQALGQGPQFIFQYYREEENGRGNFPPRFSGLQFPNYSSELNVNALELDDSALYLCASSSEIAGGARWLFGQGTRLTVV.

The J gene is TRBJ1-2, the V gene TRBV19, with D possibly being TRBD1 (5 bases). Per the germline V gene, CDR1 is LNHDA and CDR2 is SQIVND (reference sequence). The CDR3 length is 15 residues. Trimming pared 1 base from V and 0 bases from J, leaving 9 bases between. The CDR3 loop is CASSIGSRANYGYTF. CDR3 coding DNA: TGTGCCAGTAGTATAGGCTCCAGGGCTAACTATGGCTACACCTTC. The full variable domain, rest sourced from reference TRBV19 and TRBJ1-2, is DGGITQSPKYLFRKEGQNVTLSCEQNLNHDAMYWYRQDPGQGLRLIYYSQIVNDFQKGDIAEGYSVSREKKESFPLTVTSAQKNPTAFYLCASSIGSRANYGYTFGSGTRLTVV.

This clone is a singleton in its sample. The CDR3 DNA reads as TGCGCCAGCAGCCTGTCGAACCAGGGGATCACTGAAGCTTTCTTT. This encodes CASSLSNQGITEAFF. V and J are TRBV5-1 and TRBJ1-1, with D perhaps TRBD1 (6 bases). V was cut by 4 bases and J by 4 bases, with 17 bases left in between. This CDR3 has 15 residues. From germline, CDR1 is SGHRS and CDR2 YFSETQ.

The gene calls are TRBV2 and TRBJ1-1, with D perhaps matching TRBD1 (6 bases). The length of the CDR3 is 13 residues. CDR1 is SNHLY and CDR2 is FYNNEI in the germline V gene. Trimming took 8 bases from V and 0 from J, leaving 10 bases between them. CDR3 nucleotide sequence: TGTGCCAGCCCCAGGGGCATGAACACTGAAGCTTTCTTT. Translated, it gives CASPRGMNTEAFF. Using reference TRBV2 and TRBJ1-1 for the parts outside the CDR3, the full variable domain is EPEVTQTPSHQVTQMGQEVILRCVPISNHLYFYWYRQILGQKVEFLVSFYNNEISEKSEIFDDQFSVERPDGSNFTLKIRSTKLEDSAMYFCASPRGMNTEAFFGQGTRLTVV.

The chain links TRBV9 to TRBJ2-1, with D maybe TRBD2 (5 bases). The CDR3 has 14 residues. Trimming took 4 bases from V and 8 from J, leaving 16 bases between them. CDR1 and CDR2 (germline): SGDLS, YYNGEE. The CDR3 reads CASSPTGGRDEQFF. CDR3 nucleotide sequence: TGTGCCAGCAGCCCCACCGGAGGACGGGATGAGCAGTTCTTC.

The rearrangement links TRBV9 to TRBJ2-5; 9 bases fit TRBD1. Trimming removed 4 bases from V and 2 bases from J; junction bases left unmatched: 9. This CDR3 is built from 16 residues. CDR1 and CDR2 from the germline V gene are SGDLS and YYNGEE. CDR3 bases: TGTGCCAGCAGCATCTCGGGACAGGGCGAACAAGAGACCCAGTACTTC. Amino acid sequence: CASSISGQGEQETQYF. Full variable domain (missing parts from reference TRBV9 and TRBJ2-5): DSGVTQTPKHLITATGQRVTLRCSPRSGDLSVYWYQQSLDQGLQFLIQYYNGEERAKGNILERFSAQQFPDLHSELNLSSLELGDSALYFCASSISGQGEQETQYFGPGTRLLVL.

V gene TRBV6-5 combines with J gene TRBJ1-2, with 8 bases aligning to TRBD1. The CDR3 spans 15 residues. The V gene's germline CDR1 is MNHEY and CDR2 SVGAGI. Losses at the gene ends were 6 bases for V and 4 bases for J; bases not matched to a gene: 10. CDR3 amino acids: CASSRSSTGVYGYTF. CDR3 coding DNA: TGTGCCAGCAGCCGTTCGTCGACAGGGGTCTATGGCTACACCTTC.

The V gene is TRBV9, the J gene TRBJ1-2; D uncertain. The CDR3 runs to 15 residues. V was pared by 0 bases and J by 1 base, with 10 bases between. Germline V lookup: CDR1 SGDLS, CDR2 YYNGEE. The CDR3 nucleotides are TGTGCCAGCAGCGTAGGAGGCAGCTTTAACTATGGCTACACCTTC. This encodes CASSVGGSFNYGYTF.

The chain uses TRBV7-3 and TRBJ2-7; 9 bases are a match to TRBD2. V trimming: 5 bases; J trimming: 7 bases; junction bases outside the gene matches: 12. The germline V gene encodes CDR1 SGHTA and CDR2 FQGTGA. This CDR3 comprises 15 residues. CDR3 DNA sequence: TGTGCCAGCAGCCTCACGACTAGCGGTCTCGGGGAGCAGTACTTC. It specifies CASSLTTSGLGEQYF.

The CDR3 DNA reads as TGCGCCAGCAGCCAGGATGGACTAGCGGGATGGTACAATGAGCAGTTCTTC. This codes for CASSQDGLAGWYNEQFF. This chain links TRBV4-1 with TRBJ2-1; 12 nucleotides agree with TRBD2. V shed 3 bases, J shed 4 bases, and the junction held 7 bases outside the gene matches. There are 17 residues in the CDR3. Germline CDR1 is MGHRA and CDR2 is YSYEKL.

This clone appeared once. The chain carries TRBV3-1 (or the pseudogene TRBV3-2) and TRBJ2-3, with D tentatively TRBD1 (6 bases). This CDR3 is 14 amino acids long. Germline assignment: CDR1 LGHDT and CDR2 YNNKEL (reference sequence). Trimming stripped 1 base from V and 3 bases from J, with 8 bases between. CDR3 sequence (DNA): TGTGCCAGCAGCCAAGTACAGGGAACAGATACGCAGTATTTT. It codes for CASSQVQGTDTQYF.

The chain recombines TRBV7-3 with TRBJ2-1; possible D gene TRBD1, 5 bases. The CDR3 totals 15 residues. In germline, CDR1 is SGHTA, CDR2 FQGTGA. V was pared by 5 bases and J by 0 bases, with 11 bases between. The CDR3 sequence: CASSPTASSYNEQFF. For the CDR3, the DNA is TGTGCCAGCAGCCCGACAGCGAGCTCCTACAATGAGCAGTTCTTC.

J is TRBJ2-5 and V is TRBV4-1; 8 bases match TRBD1. The CDR3 covers 16 residues. Per germline, CDR1 MGHRA and CDR2 YSYEKL. After removal of 0 bases from V and 2 bases from J, the junction contained 5 bases not matched to a gene. CDR3 region: CASSQDGRGRQETQYF. CDR3 nucleotide sequence: TGCGCCAGCAGCCAAGATGGCAGGGGGCGACAAGAGACCCAGTACTTC.

This clone appeared a single time. The genes are TRBV30 and TRBJ2-7; D gene ambiguous. The germline V gene has CDR1 GTSNPN and CDR2 SVGIG (reference sequence). Trimming cost V 0 bases and J 7 bases, with 7 bases left between them. There are 11 residues in the CDR3. The CDR3 nucleotides read TGTGCCTGGAGTGTAGCCTGGGAGCAGTACTTC. Translated, it gives CAWSVAWEQYF.

V and J are TRBV3-1 (or the pseudogene TRBV3-2) and TRBJ1-1; 10 bases fit TRBD1. V lost 0 bases and J lost 1; bases outside the gene matches: 11. CDR3 length: 19 residues. CDR1 LGHDT and CDR2 YNNKEL come from the germline V gene (reference sequence). CDR3 residues: CASSQEVRGTGVGNTEAFF. CDR3 in DNA: TGTGCCAGCAGCCAAGAAGTTAGGGGGACAGGGGTTGGGAACACTGAAGCTTTCTTT.

The chain employs TRBV7-9 and TRBJ1-6; D ambiguous. This CDR3 spans 14 amino acids. Per the germline V gene, CDR1 is SEHNR and CDR2 is FQNEAQ (reference sequence). Between the trimmed V and J ends, which lost 1 base and 3 bases, there was a span of 4 bases. CDR3: CASSLGHYNSPLHF. Here the CDR3 DNA reads TGTGCCAGCAGCTTAGGACACTATAATTCACCCCTCCACTTT. Variable domain in full (rest from reference TRBV7-9 and TRBJ1-6): DTGVSQNPRHKITKRGQNVTFRCDPISEHNRLYWYRQTLGQGPEFLTYFQNEAQLEKSRLLSDRFSAERPKGSFSTLEIQRTEQGDSAMYLCASSLGHYNSPLHFGNGTRLTVT.